This TCR beta chain was recorded in a study of neurological immune-mediated disorders. Study-wide results and caveats: Private repertoires in all groups were suggested by the finding that expanded clones across subjects shared no CDR3 amino acid sequences. The greatest degree of TCR clonal expansion was observed in HTLV-1-associated myelopathy, with the lowest in multiple sclerosis, below that of healthy controls.

The cDNA was synthesized by 5'RACE incorporating 10-nucleotide random UMIs. The yield of each sequencing run was over 170 million TCR-beta sequences from 15-18 subjects. Each CDR3 protein is one row after TCRdb ran MiXCR on the 5' RACE reads. The table shows roughly 44,000 distinct CDR3 sequences, with around 6% occurring only once. The V gene's germline CDR1 is SQVTM and CDR2 ANQGSEA. CDR3 length equals 13 residues. V lost 7 bases to trimming and J lost 10 bases; unmatched junction nucleotides: 11. This clonotype was detected many times. The antigen is undetermined. This clonotype was sampled from a woman between 40 and 55 years old in good health. Sample: CD4+ T cells from blood. This rearrangement joins TRBV29-1 to TRBJ2-1, with TRBD1 matching over 9 bases. The CDR3, as DNA: TGCAGCGGGGGACAGGGAGGTGTCACGGAGCAGTTCTTC. Translated: CSGGQGGVTEQFF.